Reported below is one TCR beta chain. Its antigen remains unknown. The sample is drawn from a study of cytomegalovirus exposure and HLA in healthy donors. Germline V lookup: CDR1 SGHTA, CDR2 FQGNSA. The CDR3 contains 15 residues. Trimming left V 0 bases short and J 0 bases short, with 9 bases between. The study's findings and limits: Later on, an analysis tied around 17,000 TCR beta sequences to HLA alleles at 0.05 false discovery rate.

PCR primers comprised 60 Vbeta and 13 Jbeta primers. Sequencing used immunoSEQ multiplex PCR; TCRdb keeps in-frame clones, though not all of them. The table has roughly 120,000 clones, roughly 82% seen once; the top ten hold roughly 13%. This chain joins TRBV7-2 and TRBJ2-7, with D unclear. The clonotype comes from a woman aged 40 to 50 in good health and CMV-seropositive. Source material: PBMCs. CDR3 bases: TGTGCCAGCAGCTTAGCGCCCGCTAGCTCCTACGAGCAGTACTTC. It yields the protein CASSLAPASSYEQYF.